The 31 T cell receptor beta chains listed next were all sequenced from one sample in a study of T cells in Graves' hyperthyroidism and ophthalmopathy. TCR beta CDR3 regions were amplified from RNA transcripts. HTBI primers were the set used in a first-round RT-PCR of the TCR CDR3. From the multiplex PCR reads, TCRdb called clonotypes with MiXCR, one entry per CDR3 protein. The sample shows 450,000 to 600,000 distinct CDR3 sequences, roughly 15% of them seen only once. The specimen sequenced was blood. The receptor set was obtained from a woman in her 40s with Graves' hyperthyroidism.

V and J are TRBV6-1 and TRBJ1-3; perhaps TRBD1 as D (5 bases). The V gene lost 6 bases and the J gene lost 0 bases, with 12 bases spanning the gap. In germline, CDR1 is MNHNS, CDR2 SASEGT. This CDR3 is 15 amino acids long. CDR3 sequence: CASSHQTVSGNTIYF. CDR3 bases: TGTGCCAGCAGCCACCAGACAGTCTCTGGAAACACCATATATTTT.

At least ten counts were recorded for this clonotype. The chain carries TRBV5-8 and TRBJ2-7; 9 bases agree with TRBD2. CDR3 length: 14 residues. V trimming: 4 bases; J trimming: 6 bases; junction bases outside the gene matches: 8. Germline loops: CDR1 SGHTS, CDR2 YDEGEE. The CDR3 DNA is TGTGCCAGCAGCCGTGGACTAGCGTTTGGCGAGCAGTACTTC. Translating it yields CASSRGLAFGEQYF.

This clonotype was observed at least ten times. The CDR3 is CARQESSYNEQFF. Here the CDR3 DNA reads TGTGCCAGACAGGAAAGCTCCTACAATGAGCAGTTCTTC. The chain joins TRBV2 to TRBJ2-1, with TRBD1 as a possible D gene (5 bases). The ends were cut back, 9 bases at V and 0 bases at J, with 9 bases in the middle. Germline assignment: CDR1 SNHLY and CDR2 FYNNEI. There are 13 residues in the CDR3.

In this sample, this clonotype turned up a few times. The chain couples TRBV20-1 to TRBJ2-1; 9 nucleotides line up with TRBD1. V trimming: 5 bases; J trimming: 0 bases; junction bases outside the gene matches: 8. CDR3 length equals 16 residues. Looked up from germline, CDR1 is DFQATT and CDR2 is SNEGSKA (reference sequence). The CDR3 nucleotides read TGCAGTGCTCCGGACAGGGGTAGGAGCTCCTACAATGAGCAGTTCTTC. Translation gives CSAPDRGRSSYNEQFF.

This clonotype was found a few times. The chain carries TRBV5-1 and TRBJ1-1; TRBD1 matches 7 bases. The CDR3 extends over 15 amino acids. Germline V gene data show CDR1 as SGHRS and CDR2 as YFSETQ. Trimming removed 3 bases from V and 2 bases from J; junction bases left unmatched: 7. This chain's CDR3 is CASSSWTGPNTEAFF. The CDR3 DNA sequence: TGCGCCAGCAGCTCCTGGACAGGACCCAACACTGAAGCTTTCTTT.

This clonotype was observed at least ten times. The V call is TRBV20-1, the J call TRBJ2-1; 8 bases match TRBD2. Unmatched junction bases numbered 6, after V lost 6 bases and J lost 5 bases. The germline CDR1 and CDR2 sequences are DFQATT and SNEGSKA (reference sequence). The CDR3 length is 13 residues. The CDR3 sequence: CSASREGDNEQFF. The DNA for the CDR3 is TGCAGTGCGAGTCGGGAGGGCGACAATGAGCAGTTCTTC.

This clonotype has at least ten counts. The chain uses TRBV6-1 and TRBJ2-2, with TRBD2 matching over 8 bases. The CDR3 runs to 13 residues. Looked up from germline, CDR1 is MNHNS and CDR2 is SASEGT. The J segment lost 9 bases and the V segment lost 8 bases, leaving 8 bases of the junction unmatched. The CDR3 sequence: CASLESGSWELFF. In DNA, the CDR3 is TGTGCCAGCTTAGAGAGCGGGAGCTGGGAGCTGTTTTTT.

This clonotype has just a few counts. The chain carries TRBV6-1 and TRBJ1-5; D gene ambiguous. This CDR3 spans 14 amino acids. Trimming took off 8 bases at V and 4 bases at J, with 15 bases between the two ends. Per germline, CDR1 MNHNS and CDR2 SASEGT. CDR3 residues: CASSPGRPNQPQHF. CDR3 sequence (DNA): TGTGCCAGCTCCCCGGGCAGGCCAAATCAGCCCCAGCATTTT.

This clonotype was detected many times. The V call is TRBV10-3, the J call TRBJ1-1; D ambiguous. The V end was cut by 4 bases, the J end by 1 base, with 7 bases between. CDR1 and CDR2 (germline): ENHRY, SYGVKD. The CDR3 is 13 residues long. Here the CDR3 DNA reads TGTGCCATCAGTGGCGAGCCGAACACTGAAGCTTTCTTT. Protein sequence: CAISGEPNTEAFF.

Concerning this clonotype: At one of its ends the junction is not consistent with the germline gene, which may arise from a read error. The CDR3 region is CSARKRGGLGDRSYSEQFF. The CDR3 DNA is TGCAGTGCTAGAAAGAGAGGGGGACTCGGGGACAGATCCTACAGTGAGCAGTTCTTC. This chain joins TRBV20-1 and TRBJ2-1; a weak D match, TRBD1 (7 bases). The CDR3 consists of 19 residues. Per the germline V gene, CDR1 is DFQATT and CDR2 is SNEGSKA (reference sequence).

The chain joins TRBV28 to TRBJ2-2; 10 nucleotides align to TRBD2. There are 14 residues in the CDR3. Germline CDR1 and CDR2: MDHEN and SYDVKM. V shed 5 bases, J shed 6 bases, and the junction held 3 bases outside the gene matches. CDR3 protein: CASSPSGRSGELFF. As DNA, the CDR3 is TGTGCCAGCAGTCCTAGCGGGAGATCCGGGGAGCTGTTTTTT.

Ten or more counts support this clonotype. The chain combines TRBV11-3 with TRBJ1-1; D uncertain. CDR1 SGHNT and CDR2 YENEEA come from the germline V gene. V was clipped by 0 bases and J by 7 bases, with 12 bases between them. The CDR3 runs 14 residues. The CDR3 spells CASSLEGGADEAFF. CDR3 in DNA: TGTGCCAGCAGCTTAGAAGGCGGAGCAGATGAAGCTTTCTTT.

This clonotype has ten or more counts. The chain is built from TRBV7-2 and TRBJ2-7; TRBD2 matches at 14 bases. Germline CDR1 SGHTA, CDR2 FQGNSA. Trimming took 4 bases from V and 6 from J; bases not matched to a gene: 11. This CDR3 is 17 amino acids long. As DNA, the CDR3 is TGTGCCAGCAGCTCCAATCCCTTCGGACTAGCGGGAGGCGAGCAGTACTTC. The encoded protein is CASSSNPFGLAGGEQYF.

As DNA, the CDR3 is TGTGCCAGCAGCTCAAAAACAGGGGCCGGAGAGACCCAGTACTTC. Protein: CASSSKTGAGETQYF. This chain connects TRBV13 to TRBJ2-5; 7 nucleotides match TRBD1. Trimming removed 4 bases from V and 4 bases from J; junction bases left unmatched: 9. Per the germline V gene, CDR1 is PRHDT and CDR2 is FYEKMQ (reference sequence). The CDR3 consists of 15 residues.

This clonotype was recorded many times. The genes are TRBV20-1 and TRBJ2-3; 11 bases map to TRBD2. Looked up from germline, CDR1 is DFQATT and CDR2 is SNEGSKA (reference sequence). The CDR3 length is 17 residues. The J segment lost 1 base and the V segment lost 6 bases, leaving 12 bases of the junction unmatched. CDR3 sequence (DNA): TGCAGTGCCGAAGGGGTAGCGGGAGGGGTAGGCACAGATACGCAGTATTTT. This codes for CSAEGVAGGVGTDTQYF.

This clonotype was observed a handful of times. V is TRBV6-1 and J is TRBJ2-5, with 13 nucleotides matching TRBD2. CDR1 is MNHNS, CDR2 SASEGT, per germline. V lost 5 bases, J lost 4 bases, and 13 bases stayed unmatched. The CDR3 sequence is 18 residues long. The DNA for the CDR3 is TGTGCCAGCAGTCTTGGGACTAGCGGGACCTCGAGGGTAGAGACCCAGTACTTC. This codes for CASSLGTSGTSRVETQYF.

This clonotype was detected ten times or more. This chain uses TRBV3-1 with TRBJ2-1; 8 nucleotides line up with TRBD1. V shed 1 base, J shed 9 bases, and the junction held 17 bases outside the gene matches. Germline V lookup: CDR1 LGHDT, CDR2 YNNKEL (reference sequence). The CDR3 has 18 amino acids. Here the CDR3 reads CASSQAGRWDRRLGEQFF. Written as DNA, the CDR3 is TGTGCCAGCAGCCAAGCAGGTCGGTGGGACAGGAGACTAGGTGAGCAGTTCTTC.

The sample holds many counts of this clonotype. The genes are TRBV24-1 and TRBJ2-7; 7 nucleotides agree with TRBD1. The CDR3 consists of 16 residues. Germline loops: CDR1 KGHDR, CDR2 SFDVKD. J lost 0 bases, V lost 1 base, and 5 bases had no gene match. The CDR3, as DNA: TGTGCCACCAGTGATTTCCGGGACAGCAACTCCTACGAGCAGTACTTC. Encoded protein: CATSDFRDSNSYEQYF.

The sample holds many counts of this clonotype. The V call is TRBV27, the J call TRBJ2-3; D ambiguous. Trimming pared 5 bases from V and 2 bases from J, leaving 14 bases between. CDR1 is MNHEY and CDR2 is SMNVEV in the germline V gene (reference sequence). The CDR3 extends over 15 amino acids. The CDR3 sequence: CASSLTRLATDTQYF. Written as DNA, the CDR3 is TGTGCCAGCAGTCTGACCCGGTTGGCCACAGATACGCAGTATTTT.

This clonotype has at least ten counts. The V gene is TRBV12-3 or TRBV12-4, the J gene TRBJ1-2, with D possibly being TRBD1 (6 bases). The germline V and J ends were trimmed by 2 bases and 2 bases, with 12 bases remaining between them. This CDR3 has 15 residues. The CDR3 sequence: CASSLLVGQNYGYTF. CDR3 sequence (DNA): TGTGCCAGCAGTTTATTAGTCGGACAGAACTATGGCTACACCTTC.

The table lists this clonotype with a few counts. The genes are TRBV2 and TRBJ2-7, with 7 bases matching TRBD2. Per the germline V gene, CDR1 is SNHLY and CDR2 is FYNNEI. This CDR3 contains 14 residues. V dropped 2 bases and J dropped 8; count of bases not matched to a gene: 9. CDR3 nucleotide sequence: TGTGCCAGCAGTGAATCCCCGGGAGGTCGAAAGCAGTACTTC. Amino acid sequence: CASSESPGGRKQYF. Variable domain in full (rest from reference TRBV2 and TRBJ2-7): EPEVTQTPSHQVTQMGQEVILRCVPISNHLYFYWYRQILGQKVEFLVSFYNNEISEKSEIFDDQFSVERPDGSNFTLKIRSTKLEDSAMYFCASSESPGGRKQYFGPGTRLTVT.

There are many counts of this clonotype. The chain joins TRBV30 to TRBJ1-1; D gene unclear. The V gene's germline CDR1 is GTSNPN and CDR2 SVGIG (reference sequence). The CDR3 is made up of 12 amino acids. Trimming shortened V by 1 base and J by 7 bases, and 10 bases separated the two germline ends. The CDR3 DNA sequence: TGTGCCTGGAGTGCGGGGTCGGGTGAAGCTTTCTTT. It is translated as CAWSAGSGEAFF.

This rearrangement joins TRBV5-1 to TRBJ2-3; 12 bases map to TRBD2. CDR1 is SGHRS, CDR2 YFSETQ, per germline. The V and J ends lost 0 bases and 1 base, in that order; junction bases with no gene match: 15. This CDR3 has 21 amino acids. The CDR3 sequence is CASSLARGGGLAGRGTDTQYF. CDR3 in DNA: TGCGCCAGCAGCTTGGCCCGTGGGGGCGGACTAGCGGGACGGGGCACAGATACGCAGTATTTT.

Details on this clonotype: A much larger clone is a single base away; this may be a read error. The chain recombines TRBV29-1 with TRBJ1-1; D unclear. The CDR3 sequence is 10 residues long. The V gene lost 7 bases and the J gene lost 6 bases, with 9 bases spanning the gap. In germline, CDR1 is SQVTM, CDR2 ANQGSEA. CDR3 sequence reads: CSAGRAEAFF. Written as DNA, the CDR3 is TGCAGCGCCGGGCGGGCTGAAGCTTTCTTT.

The chain has TRBV6-2 or TRBV6-3 and TRBJ2-3; D not certain. Trimming left V 0 bases short and J 0 bases short, with 16 bases between. Germline V CDR1 and CDR2: MNHEY, SVGEGT. The CDR3 runs to 18 residues. The CDR3 DNA follows: TGTGCCAGCAGTTACTCGTTGGCGTGGCAACAGAGCACAGATACGCAGTATTTT. Its protein product is CASSYSLAWQQSTDTQYF.

There are a few counts of this clonotype. A junction end diverges from the germline sequence, so it may reflect a read error. The CDR3 nucleotides read TGTGCCAGCAGTAAGCTAGGGACCTACAATGAGCAGCTCTTC. Amino acids: CASSKLGTYNEQLF. The rearrangement links TRBV27 to TRBJ2-1; either TRBD1 or TRBD2 may fit D (5 bases each). The CDR3 sequence is 14 residues long. Germline values: CDR1 MNHEY, CDR2 SMNVEV (reference sequence).

This sequence joins TRBV7-9 and TRBJ2-1, with D hard to call. CDR3 length: 14 amino acids. The germline V and J ends were trimmed by 3 bases and 3 bases, with 9 bases remaining between them. Germline V gene sequence: CDR1 SEHNR, CDR2 FQNEAQ (reference sequence). For the CDR3, the DNA is TGTGCCAGCAGCTTGGTACCTCTCTACAATGAGCAGTTCTTC. Protein product: CASSLVPLYNEQFF.

This chain connects TRBV30 to TRBJ2-3, with 7 bases fitting TRBD2. Germline V gene sequence: CDR1 GTSNPN, CDR2 SVGIG (reference sequence). There are 17 residues in the CDR3. Trimming at V came to 0 bases and at J to 4 bases, leaving 13 bases not matched to a gene. CDR3 residues: CAWSVLGRREIADTQYF. In DNA form, the CDR3 reads TGTGCCTGGAGTGTTCTGGGGCGGCGGGAGATCGCAGATACGCAGTATTTT.

This rearrangement joins TRBV12-3 or TRBV12-4 to TRBJ1-1; D is ambiguous. CDR3 length: 12 residues. Trimming took off 8 bases at V and 1 base at J, with 8 bases between the two ends. CDR3 loop: CASWFENTEAFF. As DNA, the CDR3 is TGTGCCAGCTGGTTTGAGAACACTGAAGCTTTCTTT.

V usage is TRBV3-1 and J usage is TRBJ1-1; D gene uncertain. The germline V and J ends were trimmed by 6 bases and 9 bases, with 20 bases remaining between them. From germline, CDR1 is LGHDT and CDR2 YNNKEL (reference sequence). This CDR3 contains 14 residues. CDR3 protein: CASRPGSLNQKAFF. The CDR3 nucleotides are TGTGCCAGCAGACCCGGGAGTTTGAACCAAAAAGCTTTCTTT.

This clonotype was detected ten times or more. The rearrangement links TRBV27 to TRBJ2-7; the D is unclear. CDR3 length: 15 residues. CDR1 and CDR2 (germline): MNHEY, SMNVEV (reference sequence). V was clipped by 6 bases and J by 0 bases, with 15 bases between them. The CDR3 sequence: CASRLLGQPSYEQYF. CDR3 in DNA: TGTGCCAGCAGACTTCTGGGCCAGCCCTCCTACGAGCAGTACTTC.